The clone carrying this TCR beta chain appeared many times. This specimen belongs to a study of CDR3 diversity in severe acne. TCRdb re-called the PCR reads with MiXCR, one entry per CDR3 protein. This repertoire shows approximately 90,000 distinct CDR3 sequences, 48% found once; its top ten account for 10%. CDR1 and CDR2 (germline): SGHDN, FVKESK. The CDR3 consists of 16 residues. Trimming cost V 1 base and J 7 bases, with 16 bases left between them. The TCR comes from a male donor in good health, serving as a control. The chain couples TRBV14 to TRBJ1-4; unclear D gene. Specimen: blood. The CDR3 is CASSQGLTPWGEKLFF. CDR3 DNA: TGTGCCAGCAGCCAAGGACTCACCCCATGGGGTGAAAAACTGTTTTTT.